The clone carrying this T cell receptor beta chain came up many times. The CDR3 totals 14 residues. Trimming shortened V by 5 bases and J by 1 base, and 9 bases separated the two germline ends. CDR1 MNHEY and CDR2 SVGEGT come from the germline V gene. The data are from a study of CDR3 diversity in severe acne. A single record per CDR3 protein comes from TCRdb applying MiXCR to the PCR reads. The repertoire holds more than 80,000 distinct CDR3 sequences, 45% to 50% seen once, with 11% in the top ten. The sequenced sample was blood. The receptor's source is a male donor with severe acne vulgaris. This chain uses TRBV6-2 or TRBV6-3 with TRBJ2-1, with a possible D match to TRBD2 (6 bases). CDR3 amino acids: CASSPGTSYNEQFF. Here the CDR3 DNA reads TGTGCCAGCAGTCCCGGGACTTCCTACAATGAGCAGTTCTTC.